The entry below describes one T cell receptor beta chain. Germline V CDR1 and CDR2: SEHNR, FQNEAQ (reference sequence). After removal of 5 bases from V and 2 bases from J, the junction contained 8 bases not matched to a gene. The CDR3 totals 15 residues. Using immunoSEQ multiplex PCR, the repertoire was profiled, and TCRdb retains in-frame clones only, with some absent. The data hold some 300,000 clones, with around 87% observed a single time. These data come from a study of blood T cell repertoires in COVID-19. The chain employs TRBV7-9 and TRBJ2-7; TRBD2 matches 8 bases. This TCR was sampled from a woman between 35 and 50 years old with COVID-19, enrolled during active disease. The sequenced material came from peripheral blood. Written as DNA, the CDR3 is TGTGCCAGCAGCCCGGGAGGGGGGCTGGCCTACGAGCAGTACTTC. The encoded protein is CASSPGGGLAYEQYF.